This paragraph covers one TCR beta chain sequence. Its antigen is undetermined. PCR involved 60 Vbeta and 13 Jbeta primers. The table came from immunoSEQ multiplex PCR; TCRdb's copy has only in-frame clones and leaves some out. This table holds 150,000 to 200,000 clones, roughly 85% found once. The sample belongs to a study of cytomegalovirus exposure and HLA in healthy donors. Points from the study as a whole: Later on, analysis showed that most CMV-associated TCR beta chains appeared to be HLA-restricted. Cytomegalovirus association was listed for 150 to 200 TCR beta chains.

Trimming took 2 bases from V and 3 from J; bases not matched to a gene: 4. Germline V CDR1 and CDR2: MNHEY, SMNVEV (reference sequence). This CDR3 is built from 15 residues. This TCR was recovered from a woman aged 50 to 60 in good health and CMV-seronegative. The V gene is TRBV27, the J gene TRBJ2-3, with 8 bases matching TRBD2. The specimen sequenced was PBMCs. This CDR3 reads CASSLTASGTDTQYF. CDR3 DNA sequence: TGTGCCAGCAGTTTAACGGCTAGCGGGACAGATACGCAGTATTTT.